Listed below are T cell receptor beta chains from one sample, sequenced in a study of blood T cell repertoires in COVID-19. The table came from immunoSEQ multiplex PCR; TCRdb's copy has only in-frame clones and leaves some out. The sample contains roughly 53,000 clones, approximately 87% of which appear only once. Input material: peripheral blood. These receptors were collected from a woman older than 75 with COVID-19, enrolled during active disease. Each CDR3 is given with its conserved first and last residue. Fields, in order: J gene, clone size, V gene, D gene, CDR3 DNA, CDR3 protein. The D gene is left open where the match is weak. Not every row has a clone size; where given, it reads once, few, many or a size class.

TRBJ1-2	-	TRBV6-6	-	TGTGCCAGCAGCCTACTGGGCAGGAAGGCTAACTATGGCTACACCTTC	CASSLLGRKANYGYTF
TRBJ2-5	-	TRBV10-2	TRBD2	TGCGCCAGCCTACCGGACTGGGCGGGAGACGGAGAGACCCAGTACTTC	CASLPDWAGDGETQYF
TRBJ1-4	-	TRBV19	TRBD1	TGTGCCAGTAGTAGAGCGACAGGGAGTGTTGCAACTAATGAAAAACTGTTTTTT	CASSRATGSVATNEKLFF
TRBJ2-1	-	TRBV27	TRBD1	TGTGCCAGCACCAACTTCCGGGACAGCCTTTGGCAGTTCTTC	CASTNFRDSLWQFF
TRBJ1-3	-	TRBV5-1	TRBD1	TGCGCCAGCAGCCTCGCGGCTTGGGACAGGTTCCCCTCTGGAAACACCATATATTTT	CASSLAAWDRFPSGNTIYF
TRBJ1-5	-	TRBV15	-	TGTGCCACCAGCAGACAGGGGAATCAGCCCCAGCATTTT	CATSRQGNQPQHF
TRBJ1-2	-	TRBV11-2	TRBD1	TGTGCCAGCAGCTCCTCGACAGGGAAGGGCTACACCTTC	CASSSSTGKGYTF
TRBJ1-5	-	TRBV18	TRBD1	TGTGCCAGCTCACTAGGACAGGGGCCCAATCAGCCCCAGCATTTT	CASSLGQGPNQPQHF
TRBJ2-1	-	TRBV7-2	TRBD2	TGTGCCAGCAGCCTTTCGGTGCGGGGGGGTGACGAGCAGTTCTTC	CASSLSVRGGDEQFF
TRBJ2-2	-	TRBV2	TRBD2	TGTGCCAGCAGTGGTAATCTAGCGGGATCCACCGGGGAGCTGTTTTTT	CASSGNLAGSTGELFF
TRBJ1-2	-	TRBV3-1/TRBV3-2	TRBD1	TGTGCCAGCAGCGCACAGGGGGCGCAGCTCTATGGCTACACCTTC	CASSAQGAQLYGYTF
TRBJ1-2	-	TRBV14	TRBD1	TGTGCCAGCAGCCAATCTTGGGGTGGACAGGGGAATTATGGCTACACCTTC	CASSQSWGGQGNYGYTF
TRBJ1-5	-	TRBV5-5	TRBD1	TGTGCCAGCAGCTTGTTAGGTTCAGGGGGTAGGAGCAATCAGCCCCAGCATTTT	CASSLLGSGGRSNQPQHF
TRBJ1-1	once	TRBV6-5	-	TGTGCCAGCAGGACAGCTCTGAACACTGAAGCTTTCTTT	CASRTALNTEAFF
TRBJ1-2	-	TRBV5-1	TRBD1	TGCGCCAGCAGCCTGACAGGGGGGAATGGCTACACCTTC	CASSLTGGNGYTF
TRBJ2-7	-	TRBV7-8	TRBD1	TGTGCCAGCAGCGGAACAGGACAGGGGGCCTACGAGCAGTACTTC	CASSGTGQGAYEQYF
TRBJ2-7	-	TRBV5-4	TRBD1	TGTGCCAGCAGCGCAGGGGGCTTATCCTACGAGCAGTACTTC	CASSAGGLSYEQYF
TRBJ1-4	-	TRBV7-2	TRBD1	TGTGCCAGCAGCACGGACAGGGGAAATGAAAAACTGTTTTTT	CASSTDRGNEKLFF
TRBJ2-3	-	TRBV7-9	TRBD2	TGTGCCAGCAGCCCGCGGACTAGCGGGAGGCAGGAAGATACGCAGTATTTT	CASSPRTSGRQEDTQYF
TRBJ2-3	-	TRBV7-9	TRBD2	TGTGCCAGCAGCACGACTAGCGGGGGAGTCGCTAGCACAGATACGCAGTATTTT	CASSTTSGGVASTDTQYF
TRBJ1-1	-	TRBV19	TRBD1	TGTGCCAGTAGTGTAGTCCCGGGACAGGGTTTGAACACTGAAGCTTTCTTT	CASSVVPGQGLNTEAFF
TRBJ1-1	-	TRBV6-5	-	TGTGCCAGCAGGGCCTACGGGACAAATACAGAAGCTTTCTTT	CASRAYGTNTEAFF
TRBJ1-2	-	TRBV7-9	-	TGTGCCAGCAGCTTAGGAGGGAACTATGGCTACACCTTC	CASSLGGNYGYTF
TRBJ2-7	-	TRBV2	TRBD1	TGTGCCAGCCAAGGACAGGGCGAGCAGTACTTC	CASQGQGEQYF
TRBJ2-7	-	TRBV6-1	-	TGTGCCAGCAGTGAATTATCCGGGACAGGCGGGAGCAACGAGCAGTACTTC	CASSELSGTGGSNEQYF
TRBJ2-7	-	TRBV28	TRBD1	TGTGCCAGCAGTTTAGACAGGGGGCAGCAGTACTTC	CASSLDRGQQYF
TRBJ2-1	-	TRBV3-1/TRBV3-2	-	TGTGCCAGCAGCCCCATCCCCTCCGGTTACAATGAGCAGTTCTTC	CASSPIPSGYNEQFF
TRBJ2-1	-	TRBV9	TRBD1	TGTGCCAGCAGCGTAGTGGGACAGGGGGCGTACAATGAGCAGTTCTTC	CASSVVGQGAYNEQFF
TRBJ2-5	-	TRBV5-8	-	TGTGCCAGCAGCAGGGGGTCGGGACGGAAGAACCAAGAGACCCAGTACTTC	CASSRGSGRKNQETQYF
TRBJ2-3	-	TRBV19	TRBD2	TGTGCCAGTAGTGCCCGGGACTATTCGCAGTATTTT	CASSARDYSQYF
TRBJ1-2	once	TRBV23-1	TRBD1	TGCGCCAGCAGTCAGCCGGGACAGGGGGCAGAAGGCTACACCTTC	CASSQPGQGAEGYTF
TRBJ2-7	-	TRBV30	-	TGTGCCTGGAGCGGTCGCTACGAGCAGTACTTC	CAWSGRYEQYF
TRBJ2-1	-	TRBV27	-	TGTGCCAGCAGCGACCGTAGGGCCCGTCCCTCCCTAGCTGAGCAGTTCTTC	CASSDRRARPSLAEQFF
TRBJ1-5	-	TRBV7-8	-	TGTGCCAGCAGCTCGAGGGGGACCAATCAGCCCCAGCATTTT	CASSSRGTNQPQHF
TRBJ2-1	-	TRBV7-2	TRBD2	TGTGCCAGCAGCCCCTTTAAGGCGGGAGTAAACAATGAGCAGTTCTTC	CASSPFKAGVNNEQFF
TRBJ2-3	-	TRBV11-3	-	TGTGCCAGCAGCCGCGGGGGCAGGGGAAAGAATACGCAGTATTTT	CASSRGGRGKNTQYF
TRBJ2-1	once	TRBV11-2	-	TGTGCCAGCATGGCATCTCGCTCCTACAATGAGCAGTTCTTC	CASMASRSYNEQFF
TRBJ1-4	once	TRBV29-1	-	TGCAGCGTTCTGTATGAAAAACTGTTTTTT	CSVLYEKLFF
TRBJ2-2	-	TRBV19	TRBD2	TGTGCCAGTAGGAATCAGGGACTAGTGAGTTTCGCCGGGGAGCTGTTTTTT	CASRNQGLVSFAGELFF
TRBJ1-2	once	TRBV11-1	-	TGTGCCAGCAGCTTAGCCGCAGGACTAAACTATGGCTACACCTTC	CASSLAAGLNYGYTF
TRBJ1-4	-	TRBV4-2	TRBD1	TGTGCCAGCAGCCGGGACAGGGAAGAGGAAAAACTGTTTTTT	CASSRDREEEKLFF
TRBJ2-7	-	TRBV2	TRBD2	TGTGCCAGCAGAGCCTCTAGCGGGAACTCCTACGAGCAGTACTTC	CASRASSGNSYEQYF
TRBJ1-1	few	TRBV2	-	TGTGCCAGCAATTACAGGGTGGCCACTGAAGCTTTCTTT	CASNYRVATEAFF
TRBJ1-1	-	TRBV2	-	TGTGCCAGCAGTGAAGCGGGCCACACTGAAGCTTTCTTT	CASSEAGHTEAFF
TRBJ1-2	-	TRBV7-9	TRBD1	TGTGCCAGCAGCGTCTCCGGACAGGGCATAGGCTACACCTTC	CASSVSGQGIGYTF
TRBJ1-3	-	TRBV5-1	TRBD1	TGCGCCAGCAGCTTTTTGGGACAGGGGGAACCGGGAAACACCATATATTTT	CASSFLGQGEPGNTIYF
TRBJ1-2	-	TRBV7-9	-	-	CASSPGRALYGYTFGNTF
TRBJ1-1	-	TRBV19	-	TGTGCCAGTAGTATACCTACGAGAGGGGCTTTCTTT	CASSIPTRGAFF
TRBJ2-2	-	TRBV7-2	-	TGTGCCAGCAGCTTCCGCACCGGGGAGCTGTTTTTT	CASSFRTGELFF
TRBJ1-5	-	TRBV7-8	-	TGTGCCAGCAGCTCAGAAGGACTGCCCAATCAGCCCCAGCATTTT	CASSSEGLPNQPQHF
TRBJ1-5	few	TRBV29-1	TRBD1	TGCAGCGTCCGGGACAGGGCCCGCAATCAGCCCCAGCATTTT	CSVRDRARNQPQHF